These 7 T cell receptor beta chains came from one sample sequenced in a study of shared clonotypes between healthy human individuals. Assay used: immunoSEQ multiplex PCR; TCRdb lists only in-frame clones, some missing. The data hold about 2.4 million clones, with roughly 93% observed a single time. The specimen was naive CD4+ T cells from PBMCs. As for subset: CD45RA+ positively selected. These TCRs come from a man younger than 35 in good health. Some clones in this sample may be carry-over from other donors' samples.

The gene calls are TRBV2 and TRBJ2-5; TRBD1 matches at 8 bases. Per germline, CDR1 SNHLY and CDR2 FYNNEI. The V gene end was trimmed by 5 bases and the J gene end by 5 bases; junction bases not matched to a gene: 10. The length of the CDR3 is 15 residues. CDR3 amino acids: CASSLIGQGDETQYF. The CDR3 nucleotides read TGTGCCAGCAGTCTAATCGGACAGGGTGACGAGACCCAGTACTTC.

The J gene is TRBJ2-5, the V gene TRBV9; D may be TRBD2 (5 bases). V dropped 0 bases and J dropped 2 bases, with 14 bases sitting between them. The CDR3 has 16 amino acids. Germline CDR1 SGDLS, CDR2 YYNGEE. CDR3 nucleotides: TGTGCCAGCAGCGTAGCTCAGAGGGAAGGACAAGAGACCCAGTACTTC. This sequence encodes CASSVAQREGQETQYF.

The genes are TRBV6-1 and TRBJ2-1, with D uncertain. V shed 4 bases and J shed 10 bases, with 20 bases lying between them. Germline V gene lookup returns CDR1 MNHNS and CDR2 SASEGT. CDR3 size: 15 residues. The chain's CDR3 is CASSGPSRIEWEQFF. Here the CDR3 DNA reads TGTGCCAGCAGTGGTCCGTCGAGAATCGAATGGGAGCAGTTCTTC.

The chain has TRBV5-4 and TRBJ1-1; a weak D match, TRBD1 (6 bases). The germline gives CDR1 SGHNT, CDR2 YYREEE (reference sequence). V gave up 3 bases and J gave up 4 bases, with 13 bases separating them. The CDR3 extends over 14 amino acids. The CDR3 here is CASSSGTRSTEAFF. CDR3 DNA sequence: TGTGCCAGCAGCTCCGGGACACGGAGCACTGAAGCTTTCTTT.

This clone came up once. The chain recombines TRBV9 with TRBJ1-1, with a tentative D call TRBD1 (6 bases). This CDR3 region has 17 residues. V was trimmed by 4 bases and J by 0 bases, leaving 19 bases between them. Germline CDR1 and CDR2: SGDLS and YYNGEE. The CDR3 coding sequence is TGTGCCAGCAGCCCCCGACAGGACGCCTACATGAACACTGAAGCTTTCTTT. It is translated as CASSPRQDAYMNTEAFF.

The chain recombines TRBV5-1 with TRBJ2-7, with D hard to call. The V and J ends lost 4 bases and 6 bases respectively, with 11 bases between them. The CDR3 length is 12 residues. Germline-derived CDR1 and CDR2 are SGHRS and YFSETQ. The CDR3 DNA reads TGCGCCAGCAGCATACCCGACCCCGAGCAGTACTTC. It is translated as CASSIPDPEQYF.

This sequence joins TRBV7-2 and TRBJ2-1, with D perhaps given as TRBD1 or TRBD2 (5 bases each). This CDR3 is built from 11 residues. V was cut by 5 bases and J by 15 bases, with 14 bases left in between. Germline CDR1 SGHTA, CDR2 FQGNSA. The CDR3 DNA reads TGTGCCAGCAGCCCAGGATCAGGGAGGTTCTTC. This codes for CASSPGSGRFF.